This TCR beta chain was retrieved from a study of early stage breast cancer tumors. Across the whole study: Most of the 16 invasive tumors were ER+, PR+ and HER2-.

About this clone: Its antigen remains unidentified.

TCRdb keeps only in-frame clones here, not all; method: immunoSEQ multiplex PCR. The repertoire holds roughly 40,000 clones, about three quarters seen once, with roughly 7.2% in the top ten. Study outcomes and limitations: Compared with adjacent normal breast tissue, tumors showed around 2.7-fold greater T cell density and higher clonality. Comparing each tissue with blood distinguished tumor from normal in about 85% of the 16 patients.

The clonotype originates from a person aged 45-60 years with breast cancer. The sequencing input was blood.

DNA of the CDR3: TGTGCCAGCAGTGAAGAGGGACTAGTGTTTGAGCAGTTCTTC. Translated: CASSEEGLVFEQFF. The chain has TRBV6-1 and TRBJ2-1; 8 positions agree with TRBD2. CDR1 MNHNS and CDR2 SASEGT come from the germline V gene. V gave up 1 base and J gave up 9 bases; unmatched junction bases: 5. This CDR3 contains 14 residues.